The 8 T cell receptor beta chains in this list originate from one sample, sequenced in a study of shared clonotypes between healthy human individuals. Some clones are missing from TCRdb's copy, which holds only in-frame ones; the method was immunoSEQ multiplex PCR. The sample gives 2 million to 2.5 million clones, nearly 97% of which show up once; over 0.1% is in the top ten. Source material: naive CD4+ T cells sorted from blood. Subset reported: CD45RA+ positively selected. The receptors come from a man between 18 and 35 years old in good health.

The chain has TRBV7-9 and TRBJ1-3, with TRBD1 matching over 7 bases. Germline V CDR1 and CDR2: SEHNR, FQNEAQ (reference sequence). V lost 6 bases and J lost 0; bases outside the gene matches: 5. The CDR3 is made up of 15 amino acids. The CDR3 coding sequence is TGTGCCAGCAGTTCCGACAGGGCCTCTGGAAACACCATATATTTT. Translation: CASSSDRASGNTIYF. Full variable domain (rest looked up from reference TRBV7-9 and TRBJ1-3): DTGVSQNPRHKITKRGQNVTFRCDPISEHNRLYWYRQTLGQGPEFLTYFQNEAQLEKSRLLSDRFSAERPKGSFSTLEIQRTEQGDSAMYLCASSSDRASGNTIYFGEGSWLTVV.

The chain employs TRBV18 and TRBJ2-2; D is possibly TRBD2 (5 bases). This CDR3 is built from 16 residues. Between the trimmed V and J ends, which lost 0 bases and 1 base, there was a span of 9 bases. Germline V gene lookup returns CDR1 KGHSH and CDR2 LQKENI. CDR3 nucleotides: TGTGCCAGCTCACCACCGGGGAGACAGAACACCGGGGAGCTGTTTTTT. Translating it yields CASSPPGRQNTGELFF.

This chain joins TRBV6-5 and TRBJ2-7; 9 nucleotides line up with TRBD2. The junction had 6 bases not matched to a gene; V was cut back by 6 bases and J by 0 bases. The germline CDR1 and CDR2 sequences are MNHEY and SVGAGI. The CDR3 is made up of 15 amino acids. In nucleotides, the CDR3 is TGTGCCAGCAGCACGGGACTAGCTAACTCCTACGAGCAGTACTTC. It specifies CASSTGLANSYEQYF.

Concerning this clone: The sample carries other DNA sequences with the same CDR3. J is TRBJ2-3 and V is TRBV5-1, with no clear D. V was trimmed by 0 bases and J by 0 bases, leaving 8 bases between them. Germline V gene lookup returns CDR1 SGHRS and CDR2 YFSETQ. The length of the CDR3 is 15 residues. This CDR3 reads CASSLGTASTDTQYF. The DNA for the CDR3 is TGCGCCAGCAGCTTGGGAACGGCTAGCACAGATACGCAGTATTTT.

The CDR3 region has the DNA TGTGCCAGCAGTTACACGTACAGGGGGAGACTCTATGGCTACACCTTC. Amino acids: CASSYTYRGRLYGYTF. The V and J genes are TRBV6-5 and TRBJ1-2; TRBD1 matches 8 bases. Germline values: CDR1 MNHEY, CDR2 SVGAGI. The CDR3 is 16 residues long. The V segment lost 2 bases and the J segment 4 bases; nucleotides outside the gene matches: 9.

The chain recombines TRBV28 with TRBJ1-5; 8 bases agree with TRBD1. CDR3 length: 15 amino acids. CDR1 and CDR2 (germline): MDHEN, SYDVKM. Unmatched junction bases numbered 9, after V lost 6 bases and J lost 5 bases. The CDR3 spells CASRPTDRGYQPQHF. The CDR3, as DNA: TGTGCCAGCAGACCGACAGACAGGGGTTATCAGCCCCAGCATTTT.

The rearrangement joins TRBV6-6 to TRBJ1-2; D possibly corresponds to TRBD1 (6 bases). CDR1 is MNHNY, CDR2 SVGAGI, per germline (reference sequence). The CDR3 contains 11 residues. V lost 8 bases and J 6 bases, leaving 10 bases between the germline ends. The CDR3 sequence is CASLWGHGYTF. The CDR3 DNA follows: TGTGCCAGCCTATGGGGGCATGGCTACACCTTC.

The rearrangement joins TRBV5-1 to TRBJ1-1, with TRBD1 as a possible D gene (5 bases). Trimming pared 2 bases from V and 6 bases from J, leaving 17 bases between. Germline values: CDR1 SGHRS, CDR2 YFSETQ. There are 15 residues in the CDR3. In DNA, the CDR3 is TGCGCCAGCAGCTTACCCCAGGGCAGTAGGTCTGAAGCTTTCTTT. It yields the protein CASSLPQGSRSEAFF.